The source of this T cell receptor (beta chain) is a study of OX40 agonist ivuxolimab in advanced cancers. Across the study: With ivuxolimab, an agonistic anti-OX40 (CD134) antibody, patients were treated. Study observations and caveats: Researchers report that CD8+ T cells had, on average, more expanded clones than CD4+.

Assay used: immunoSEQ multiplex PCR; TCRdb lists only in-frame clones, some missing. The sample shows tens of thousands of clones, roughly four fifths of them seen only once. Concerning this clone itself: Its antigen is not known.

CDR3 length: 13 residues. Germline V gene lookup returns CDR1 MNHEY and CDR2 SMNVEV (reference sequence). V was clipped by 5 bases and J by 9 bases, with 14 bases between them. The clonotype was recovered from an adult with an advanced solid tumor such as melanoma, head and neck, liver or kidney cancer. The chain employs TRBV27 and TRBJ1-5; D unresolved. Sample: CD4+ or CD8+ T cells sorted from blood, taken in a trial of the OX40 agonist ivuxolimab. The DNA of the CDR3 is TGTGCCAGCAGTGTGTGGAGGGATAGGCCCCAGCATTTT. Protein product: CASSVWRDRPQHF.